The text below deals with one T cell receptor beta chain. This sample was taken from a study of cytomegalovirus exposure and HLA in healthy donors. Study details: Sequencing of some 190 million T cells in an earlier analysis found around 100 million unique TCR beta sequences.

Germline V lookup: CDR1 SGHTS, CDR2 YDEGEE. V gave up 5 bases and J gave up 3 bases, with 20 bases separating them. The CDR3 has 16 amino acids. Donors showed nominal health when sampled, although they likely had unrecorded immune exposures. The primer mix had 60 Vbeta and 13 Jbeta primers. The method was immunoSEQ multiplex PCR; TCRdb's version includes in-frame clones alone and lacks a portion of them. This sample carries about 100,000 clones, with about 0.58% going to the ten biggest clones. The TCR was taken from a man aged 45-60 years in good health and CMV-seronegative. The chain combines TRBV5-8 with TRBJ1-1; the D gene is possibly TRBD1 (6 bases). The sample taken for sequencing was PBMCs. The CDR3 protein is CASSPEGGRRHTEAFF. The CDR3 coding sequence is TGTGCCAGCAGTCCGGAGGGGGGGCGCAGGCACACTGAAGCTTTCTTT.